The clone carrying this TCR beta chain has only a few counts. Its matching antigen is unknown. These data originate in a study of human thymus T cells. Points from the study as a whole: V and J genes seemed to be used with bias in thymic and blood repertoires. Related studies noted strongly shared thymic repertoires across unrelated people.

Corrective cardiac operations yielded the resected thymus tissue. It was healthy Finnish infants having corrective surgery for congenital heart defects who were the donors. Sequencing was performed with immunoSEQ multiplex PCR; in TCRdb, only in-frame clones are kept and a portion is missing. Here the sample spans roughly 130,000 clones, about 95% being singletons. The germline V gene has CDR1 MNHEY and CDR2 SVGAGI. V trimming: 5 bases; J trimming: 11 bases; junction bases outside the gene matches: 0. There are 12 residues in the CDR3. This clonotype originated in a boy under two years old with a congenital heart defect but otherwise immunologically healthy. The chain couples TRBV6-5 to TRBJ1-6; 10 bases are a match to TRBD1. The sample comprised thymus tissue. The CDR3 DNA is TGTGCCAGCAGTGGACAGGGGGCACCCCTCCACTTT. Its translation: CASSGQGAPLHF.